This paragraph reports one T cell receptor (beta chain). What it binds is not known. CDR1 and CDR2 (germline): SQVTM, ANQGSEA. Deletions cut 3 bases from V and 3 bases from J, with 9 bases between. The CDR3 has 12 residues. The data are from a study of OX40 agonist ivuxolimab in advanced cancers. Findings and caveats of the study: People who partly responded at 0.1-3.0 mg/kg had some of the least clonal expansion seen.

Sequencing was performed with immunoSEQ multiplex PCR; in TCRdb, only in-frame clones are kept and a portion is missing. The table lists 50,000 to 55,000 clones, 80% to 90% of them singletons. The TCR originated in an adult with an advanced solid tumor such as melanoma, head and neck, liver or kidney cancer. The input for sequencing was CD4+ or CD8+ T cells sorted from blood, taken in a trial of the OX40 agonist ivuxolimab. This chain uses TRBV29-1 with TRBJ2-7; D is perhaps TRBD2 (6 bases). The CDR3 sequence is CSVEVGGYEQYF. The CDR3 DNA is TGCAGCGTTGAGGTGGGGGGCTACGAGCAGTACTTC.